Shown below are 8 T cell receptor beta chains from a single sample sequenced in a study of blood T cell repertoires in COVID-19. Generated by immunoSEQ multiplex PCR, the TCRdb table keeps only in-frame clones and is missing some. The table records around 150,000 clones, around 79% of them present only once. Sample: PBMCs or T cells enriched from blood (not recorded which). The receptors derive from a man in his fifties or sixties who had recovered from COVID-19.

The chain is built from TRBV5-1 and TRBJ2-1; D is undetermined. Germline CDR1 is SGHRS and CDR2 is YFSETQ. The CDR3 spans 17 residues. The germline V and J ends were trimmed by 3 bases and 0 bases, with 16 bases remaining between them. The CDR3, as DNA: TGCGCCAGCAGCTCCCTCCAGGTACCCAGCTCCTACAATGAGCAGTTCTTC. Amino acids: CASSSLQVPSSYNEQFF.

The V call is TRBV5-8, the J call TRBJ2-2, with a tentative D call TRBD2 (6 bases). The CDR3 totals 16 residues. CDR1 and CDR2 from the germline V gene are SGHTS and YDEGEE. With 2 bases removed from V and 6 bases from J, the gap between germline ends came to 17 bases. The CDR3 DNA sequence: TGTGCCAGCAGCTTCTTACAGCGGGTACGGTCCGGGGAGCTGTTTTTT. Its translation is CASSFLQRVRSGELFF.

The chain has TRBV9 and TRBJ2-7, with D hard to call. Germline assignment: CDR1 SGDLS and CDR2 YYNGEE. This CDR3 comprises 10 residues. Between the trimmed V and J ends, which lost 6 bases and 9 bases, there was a span of 10 bases. The CDR3 protein is CASNFPGQYF. Here the CDR3 DNA reads TGTGCCAGCAACTTCCCCGGGCAGTACTTC.

This clone came up a few times. The gene calls are TRBV6-4 and TRBJ1-5, with a possible D match to TRBD1 (6 bases). V was cut by 5 bases and J by 1 base, with 9 bases left in between. This CDR3 comprises 14 residues. Germline V gene data show CDR1 as MRHNA and CDR2 as SNTAGT. CDR3 loop: CASSRDMSNQPQHF. CDR3 DNA: TGTGCCAGCAGTCGGGACATGAGCAATCAGCCCCAGCATTTT.

The chain joins TRBV19 to TRBJ1-5, with unresolved D. Deletions cut 5 bases from V and 1 base from J, with 12 bases between. This CDR3 has 15 amino acids. Germline CDR1 and CDR2: LNHDA and SQIVND (reference sequence). The CDR3 DNA reads as TGTGCCAGTAGTCCGCAGAGGGTCAGCAATCAGCCCCAGCATTTT. It yields the protein CASSPQRVSNQPQHF.

The chain recombines TRBV6-1 with TRBJ1-5; 9 nucleotides match TRBD1. The junction had 12 bases not matched to a gene; V was cut back by 4 bases and J by 5 bases. Germline assignment: CDR1 MNHNS and CDR2 SASEGT. The CDR3 runs 17 residues. CDR3 sequence: CASSAQGAVHFDQPQHF. The CDR3 DNA reads as TGTGCCAGCAGTGCACAGGGGGCTGTCCACTTTGATCAGCCCCAGCATTTT.

The chain combines TRBV7-2 with TRBJ2-7, with 12 bases fitting TRBD2. The CDR3 has 17 residues. The V gene's germline CDR1 is SGHTA and CDR2 FQGNSA. V lost 1 base and J lost 5; bases outside the gene matches: 9. The CDR3 loop is CASSLDGAASGGDEQYF. The CDR3, as DNA: TGTGCCAGCAGCTTAGACGGGGCGGCTAGCGGGGGGGACGAGCAGTACTTC.

This clone has just a few counts. The rearrangement links TRBV5-1 to TRBJ1-2; D perhaps matches TRBD1 (5 bases). The length of the CDR3 is 14 residues. The germline V gene has CDR1 SGHRS and CDR2 YFSETQ. Trimming removed 4 bases from V and 2 bases from J, with 12 bases in between. CDR3 region: CASSPAGGNYGYTF. The CDR3 DNA sequence: TGCGCCAGCAGCCCCGCGGGGGGGAACTATGGCTACACCTTC.